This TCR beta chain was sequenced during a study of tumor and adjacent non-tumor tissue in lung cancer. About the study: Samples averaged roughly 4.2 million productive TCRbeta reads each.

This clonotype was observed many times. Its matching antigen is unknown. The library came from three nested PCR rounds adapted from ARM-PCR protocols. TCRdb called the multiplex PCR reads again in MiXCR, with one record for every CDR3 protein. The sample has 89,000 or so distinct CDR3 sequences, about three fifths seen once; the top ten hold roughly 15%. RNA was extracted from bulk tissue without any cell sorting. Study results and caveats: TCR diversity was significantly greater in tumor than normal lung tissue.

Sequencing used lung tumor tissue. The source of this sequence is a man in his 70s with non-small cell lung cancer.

CDR3 sequence reads: CSAVGTGGPGANVLTF. CDR3 DNA: TGCAGTGCTGTGGGGACAGGGGGCCCTGGGGCCAACGTCCTGACTTTC. The chain carries TRBV20-1 and TRBJ2-6, with TRBD1 matching over 12 bases. This CDR3 is built from 16 residues. The J segment lost 2 bases and the V segment lost 5 bases, leaving 4 bases of the junction unmatched. Germline lookup yields CDR1 DFQATT and CDR2 SNEGSKA (reference sequence).